This T cell receptor (beta chain) originates from a study of T cell responses to AZD1222 COVID-19 vaccine. Broader study findings: Donors skewed white British and female; clonal diversity was possibly underestimated. Repertoire sampling happened only post peak T cell response.

Researchers grouped second doses given at about 4 or about 12 weeks into one pool. With respect to this clone: Its specificity is not known.

V was shortened by 4 bases and J by 3 bases, with 10 bases between the two germline ends. CDR3 length: 14 amino acids. CDR1 SEHNR and CDR2 FQNEAQ come from the germline V gene (reference sequence). The repertoire was sequenced with immunoSEQ multiplex PCR; TCRdb's copy has only in-frame clones and lacks some. This table has approximately 150,000 clones, around 84% appearing once. The material sequenced was peripheral blood, taken 28 days after the second AZD1222 dose. The J gene is TRBJ1-5, the V gene TRBV7-9, with D possibly matching TRBD1 (6 bases). The receptor was isolated from an adult who received the AZD1222 COVID-19 vaccine. DNA of the CDR3: TGTGCCAGCAGCTACCGGGACACCAATCAGCCCCAGCATTTT. Encoded protein: CASSYRDTNQPQHF.